The clone carrying this T cell receptor beta chain was counted between two and nine times. Each sorted fraction was over 98% pure. The germline V gene has CDR1 SNHLY and CDR2 FYNNEI. Trimming at V came to 6 bases and at J to 3 bases, leaving 1 base not matched to a gene. The CDR3 is made up of 13 amino acids. Isolated RNA was reverse transcribed in full, so expressed TCRB transcripts were sequenced. The study sequenced naive, central memory and regulatory T cell samples to an average of about 3.6 million reads. Libraries were prepared by immunoSEQ multiplex PCR; TCRdb keeps only in-frame clonotypes and omits some of them. The sample contains over 700,000 clones, under 20% of which appear only once. The entry originates in a study of beta chain features in type 1 diabetes.

The sample was naive CD4+ T cells from blood. The V gene is TRBV2, the J gene TRBJ2-7, with 11 bases identical to TRBD2. The TCR sequence derives from a woman aged 18-29 years in good health. The CDR3, as DNA: TGTGCCAGCAGGACTAGCGGGGTCTACGAGCAGTACTTC. Its protein is CASRTSGVYEQYF.